What follows is one T cell receptor beta chain and its context. The data were taken from a study of T cell changes during pregnancy in multiple sclerosis. CDR3 length: 15 residues. V was clipped by 6 bases and J by 5 bases; unmatched bases: 10. Looked up from germline, CDR1 is MNHNS and CDR2 is SASEGT. TCRdb's table, derived via immunoSEQ multiplex PCR, lists solely in-frame clones and lacks some. The sample carries 68,000 or so clones, about 90% recorded once. This chain joins TRBV6-1 and TRBJ2-3; 8 bases align to TRBD2. Material: peripheral blood, obtained in the second trimester of pregnancy. This TCR was recovered from a female donor with multiple sclerosis, enrolled in a pregnancy study. CDR3 nucleotides: TGTGCCAGCAGGTTGGACAGCGGGGGTATAGATACGCAGTATTTT. Translated: CASRLDSGGIDTQYF.